This entry concerns a single T cell receptor beta chain. Its specific antigen is unknown. The sample holds no much larger clone one base away, and base qualities are not on file. Whole blood was collected in K2EDTA tubes by collaborating institutions according to the institutions' own protocols. For TCRbeta analysis, collaborators shipped samples as frozen whole blood, isolated PBMCs, or DNA extracted from either of those sample types. The immunoSEQ Assay, a bias-controlled multiplex PCR, was used to amplify TCRbeta CDR3 regions from genomic DNA. In the paper's pipeline: The number of nucleated cells in each sample was estimated by amplification of reference gene primers within the assay. Sequence reads were collapsed and filtered to measure the absolute abundance of every unique TCRbeta CDR3 rearrangement. For each sample, productive Simpson clonality was calculated as the square root of Simpson's diversity index across productive rearrangements. This immuneACCESS table, as held by TCRdb, lists in-frame sequences with V and J called but not all clones. Of the missing ones, under half trace to an unresolved V gene in checked studies; the others have no known cause. That table supplies the V and J calls and clone size; D and trimming were determined from the DNA. In all, the sample holds about 120,000 clones, and roughly 72% of those were seen once. The top ten constitute around 5.5% of the sample.

This sample is part of a study of blood T cell repertoires in COVID-19 (dated by TCRdb to about 2020). For the wider study: Samples covering the acute and convalescent phases of COVID-19 were provided by collaborators in the United States, Italy and Spain. The material from the prospective study consisted of cDNA or gDNA derived from T cells, B-cell-depleted T cells, or PBMCs. The dataset comprised deeply sampled blood TCRbeta repertoires from subjects exposed to, actively infected with, or recovered from COVID-19. The repertoires were made available in a free public database intended to serve as a resource for research on the immune response to SARS-CoV-2. Samples were obtained from the ongoing ImmuneRACE study (first 160 participants) and from 1,254 subjects provided by 6 global collaborators. Sample metadata almost always included a de-identified subject ID, COVID-19 status, age in years and sex. Where available, HLA class I and class II types were taken from metadata supplied by the sample provider and were not determined by assay-based typing. What the study reported, not specific to this receptor: The amount of clinical and demographic metadata varied by source and participant and was provided uncurated.

The cysteine opens and the phenylalanine closes a CDR3 of 14 amino acids. The entry retains the CDR3 DNA only, 42 bases that are in frame from base 1. The receptor chain draws on TRBV21-1 and TRBJ2-7; TRBD1 reflects the table's D call only, with no check against the DNA. TRBV21-1 constitutes a pseudogene. The sample consisted of peripheral blood. The TCR was taken from a man in his fifties or sixties with acute or convalescent COVID-19. The nucleotide sequence is TGTGCCAGCCCCCGACAGGGAGAGTTTTACGAGCAGTACTTC. It codes for CASPRQGEFYEQYF.